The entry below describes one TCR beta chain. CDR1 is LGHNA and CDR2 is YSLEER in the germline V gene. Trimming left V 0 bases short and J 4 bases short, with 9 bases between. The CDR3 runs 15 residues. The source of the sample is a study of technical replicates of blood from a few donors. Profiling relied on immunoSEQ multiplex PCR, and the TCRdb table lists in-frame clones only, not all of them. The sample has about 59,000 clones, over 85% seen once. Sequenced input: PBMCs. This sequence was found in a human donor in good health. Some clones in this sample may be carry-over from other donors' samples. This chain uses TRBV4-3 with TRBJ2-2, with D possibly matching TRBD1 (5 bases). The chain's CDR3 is CASSQDRQSTGELFF. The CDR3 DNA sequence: TGCGCCAGCAGCCAAGATCGACAGTCCACCGGGGAGCTGTTTTTT.